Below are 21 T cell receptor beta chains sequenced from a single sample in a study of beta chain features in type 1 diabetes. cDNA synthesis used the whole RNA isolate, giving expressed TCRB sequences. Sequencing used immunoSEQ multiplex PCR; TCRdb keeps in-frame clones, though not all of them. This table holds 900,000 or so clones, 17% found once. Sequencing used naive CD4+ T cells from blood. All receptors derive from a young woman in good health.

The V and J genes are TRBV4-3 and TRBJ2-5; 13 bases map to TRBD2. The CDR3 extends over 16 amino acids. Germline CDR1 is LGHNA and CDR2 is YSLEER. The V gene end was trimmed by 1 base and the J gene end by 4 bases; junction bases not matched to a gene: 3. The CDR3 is CASSQGLAGGSETQYF. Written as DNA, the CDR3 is TGCGCCAGCAGCCAAGGACTAGCGGGAGGTTCAGAGACCCAGTACTTC.

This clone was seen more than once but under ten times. In DNA form, the CDR3 reads TGCGCCAGCAGCTTGGTGATGACCGCGAACACTGAAGCTTTCTTT. This encodes CASSLVMTANTEAFF. The chain recombines TRBV5-1 with TRBJ1-1; D is unclear. The V end lost 0 bases, the J end lost 1 base, and 10 bases lay between the germline ends. The CDR3 is 15 amino acids. The germline gives CDR1 SGHRS, CDR2 YFSETQ.

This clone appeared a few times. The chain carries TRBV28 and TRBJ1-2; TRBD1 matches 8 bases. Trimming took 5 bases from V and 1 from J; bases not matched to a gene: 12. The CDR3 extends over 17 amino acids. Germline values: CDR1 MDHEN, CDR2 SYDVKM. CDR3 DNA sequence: TGTGCCAGCAGTCCGGGACAGGACCTTGAAATTAACTATGGCTACACCTTC. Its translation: CASSPGQDLEINYGYTF.

CDR3 protein: CASLRSDTYEQYF. The CDR3 region has the DNA TGTGCCAGCCTCAGGTCGGACACCTACGAGCAGTACTTC. This rearrangement joins TRBV28 to TRBJ2-7, with D possibly TRBD1 on 5 matching bases. V lost 8 bases to trimming and J lost 2 bases, with 13 bases between them. The CDR3 totals 13 residues. Germline V gene sequence: CDR1 MDHEN, CDR2 SYDVKM.

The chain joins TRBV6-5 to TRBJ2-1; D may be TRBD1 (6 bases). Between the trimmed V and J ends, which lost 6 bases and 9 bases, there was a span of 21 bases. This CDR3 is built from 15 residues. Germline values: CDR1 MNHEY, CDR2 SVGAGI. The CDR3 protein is CASRRIHRARSEQFF. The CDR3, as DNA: TGTGCCAGCAGAAGAATTCACAGGGCGAGGAGTGAGCAGTTCTTC.

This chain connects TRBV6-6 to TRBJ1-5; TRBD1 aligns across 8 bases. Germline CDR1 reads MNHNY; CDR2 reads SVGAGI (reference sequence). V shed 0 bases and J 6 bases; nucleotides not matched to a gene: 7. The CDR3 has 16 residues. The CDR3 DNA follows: TGTGCCAGCAGTTACTCGGACAGGGTGGGTGGTCAGCCCCAGCATTTT. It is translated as CASSYSDRVGGQPQHF.

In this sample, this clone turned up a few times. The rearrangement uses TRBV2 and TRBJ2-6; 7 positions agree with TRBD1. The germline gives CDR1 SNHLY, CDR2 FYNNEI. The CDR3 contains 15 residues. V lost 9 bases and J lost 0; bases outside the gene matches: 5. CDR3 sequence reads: CARKTGYSGANVLTF. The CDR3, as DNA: TGTGCCAGAAAGACAGGGTACTCTGGGGCCAACGTCCTGACTTTC.

The CDR3, as DNA: TGTGCCAGCTCATCGGATATCACTAACTATGGCTACACCTTC. As protein: CASSSDITNYGYTF. The rearrangement joins TRBV18 to TRBJ1-2; no clear D gene. V was shortened by 5 bases and J by 0 bases, with 10 bases between the two germline ends. CDR3 size: 14 residues. Germline loops: CDR1 KGHSH, CDR2 LQKENI.

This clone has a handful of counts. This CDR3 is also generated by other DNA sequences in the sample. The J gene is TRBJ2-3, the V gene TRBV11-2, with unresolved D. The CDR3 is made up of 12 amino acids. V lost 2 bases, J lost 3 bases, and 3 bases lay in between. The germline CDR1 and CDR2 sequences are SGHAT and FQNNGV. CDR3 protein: CASSLRTDTQYF. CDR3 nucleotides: TGTGCCAGCAGCTTACGAACAGATACGCAGTATTTT.

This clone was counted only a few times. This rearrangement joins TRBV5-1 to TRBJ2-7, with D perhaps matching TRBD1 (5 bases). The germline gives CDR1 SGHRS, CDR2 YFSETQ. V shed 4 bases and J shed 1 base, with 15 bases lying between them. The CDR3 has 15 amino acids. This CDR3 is CASSEASGLSYEQYF. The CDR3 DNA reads TGCGCCAGCAGCGAAGCCTCAGGGTTATCCTACGAGCAGTACTTC.

The DNA for the CDR3 is TGTGCCAGCAGTGATCAAGAGACCCAGTACTTC. Translated, it gives CASSDQETQYF. The V and J genes are TRBV6-6 and TRBJ2-5; D is unresolved. This CDR3 has 11 residues. In germline, CDR1 is MNHNY, CDR2 SVGAGI (reference sequence). V was trimmed by 5 bases and J by 2 bases, leaving 3 bases between them.

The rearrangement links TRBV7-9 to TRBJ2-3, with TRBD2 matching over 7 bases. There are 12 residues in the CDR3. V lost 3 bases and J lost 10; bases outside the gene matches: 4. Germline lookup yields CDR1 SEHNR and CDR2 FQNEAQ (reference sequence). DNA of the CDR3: TGTGCCAGCAGCTTGGAGACTAGCTCGCAGTATTTT. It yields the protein CASSLETSSQYF.

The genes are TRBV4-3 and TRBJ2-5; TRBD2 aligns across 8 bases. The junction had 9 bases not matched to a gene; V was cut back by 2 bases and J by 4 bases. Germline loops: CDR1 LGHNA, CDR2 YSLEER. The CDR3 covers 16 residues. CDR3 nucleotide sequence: TGCGCCAGCAGCCAACAGGTTCGGGAGGGGGGAGAGACCCAGTACTTC. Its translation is CASSQQVREGGETQYF.

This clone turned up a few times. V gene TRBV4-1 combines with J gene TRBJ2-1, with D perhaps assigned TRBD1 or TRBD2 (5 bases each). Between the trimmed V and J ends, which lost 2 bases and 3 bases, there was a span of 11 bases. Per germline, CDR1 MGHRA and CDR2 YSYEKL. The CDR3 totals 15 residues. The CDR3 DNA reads TGCGCCAGCAGCCAACCGGGACGACGCTACAATGAGCAGTTCTTC. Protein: CASSQPGRRYNEQFF.

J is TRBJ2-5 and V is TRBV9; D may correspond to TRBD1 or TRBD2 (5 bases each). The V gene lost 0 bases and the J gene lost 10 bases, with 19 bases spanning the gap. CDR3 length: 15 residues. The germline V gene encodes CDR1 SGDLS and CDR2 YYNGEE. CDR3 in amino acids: CASSVEGTGREVQYF. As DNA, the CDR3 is TGTGCCAGCAGCGTAGAGGGAACGGGACGTGAAGTCCAGTACTTC.

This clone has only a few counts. The DNA for the CDR3 is TGCAGCGTTGAATGGGGGGACAGGGGGCGCCCCACCTTC. Amino acids: CSVEWGDRGRPTF. This chain joins TRBV29-1 and TRBJ1-2; 12 nucleotides align to TRBD1. Trimming took 2 bases from V and 13 from J; bases not matched to a gene: 8. The germline CDR1 and CDR2 sequences are SQVTM and ANQGSEA. The CDR3 loop spans 13 amino acids.

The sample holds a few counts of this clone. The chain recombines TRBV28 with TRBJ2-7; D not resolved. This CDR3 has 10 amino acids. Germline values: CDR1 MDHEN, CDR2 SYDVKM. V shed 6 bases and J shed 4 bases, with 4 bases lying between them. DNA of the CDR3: TGTGCCAGCAGCTTGTACGAGCAGTACTTC. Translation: CASSLYEQYF.

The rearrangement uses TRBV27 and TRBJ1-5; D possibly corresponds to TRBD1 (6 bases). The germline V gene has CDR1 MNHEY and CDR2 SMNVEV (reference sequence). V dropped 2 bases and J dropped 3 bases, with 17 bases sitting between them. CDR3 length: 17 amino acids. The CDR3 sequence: CASSLIGGGFDNQPQHF. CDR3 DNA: TGTGCCAGCAGTTTAATCGGAGGGGGTTTCGACAATCAGCCCCAGCATTTT.

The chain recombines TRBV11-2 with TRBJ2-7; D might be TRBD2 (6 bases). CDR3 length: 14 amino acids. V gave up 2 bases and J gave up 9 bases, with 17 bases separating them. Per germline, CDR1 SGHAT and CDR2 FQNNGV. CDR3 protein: CASSLSDPGGRQYF. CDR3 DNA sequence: TGTGCCAGCAGCTTATCAGACCCCGGGGGTCGGCAGTACTTC.

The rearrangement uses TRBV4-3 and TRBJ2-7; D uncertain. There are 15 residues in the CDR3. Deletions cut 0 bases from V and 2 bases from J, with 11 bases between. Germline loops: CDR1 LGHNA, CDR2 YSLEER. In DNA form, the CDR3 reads TGCGCCAGCAGCCAAGATCTACAGCCGACCTACGAGCAGTACTTC. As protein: CASSQDLQPTYEQYF.

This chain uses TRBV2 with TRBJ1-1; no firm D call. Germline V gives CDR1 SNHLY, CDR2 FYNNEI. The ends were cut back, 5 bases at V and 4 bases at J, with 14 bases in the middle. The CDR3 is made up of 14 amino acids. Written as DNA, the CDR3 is TGTGCCAGCAGTTTGACATCGGGTCCCACTGAAGCTTTCTTT. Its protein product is CASSLTSGPTEAFF.